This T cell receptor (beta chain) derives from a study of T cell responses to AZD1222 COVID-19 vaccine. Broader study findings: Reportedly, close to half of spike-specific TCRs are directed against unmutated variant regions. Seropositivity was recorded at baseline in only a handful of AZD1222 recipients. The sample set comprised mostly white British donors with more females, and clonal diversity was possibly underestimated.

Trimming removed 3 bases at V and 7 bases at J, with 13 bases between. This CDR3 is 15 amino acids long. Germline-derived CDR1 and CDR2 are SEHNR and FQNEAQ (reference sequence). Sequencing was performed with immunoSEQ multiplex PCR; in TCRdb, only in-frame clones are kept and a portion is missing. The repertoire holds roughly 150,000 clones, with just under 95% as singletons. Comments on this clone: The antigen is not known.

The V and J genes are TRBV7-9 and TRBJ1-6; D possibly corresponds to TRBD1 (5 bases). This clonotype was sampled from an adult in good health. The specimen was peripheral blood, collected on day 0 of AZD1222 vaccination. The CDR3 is CASSLAGMRNSPLHF. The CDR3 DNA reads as TGTGCCAGCAGCTTGGCAGGGATGAGGAATTCACCCCTCCACTTT.